The clone carrying this T cell receptor (beta chain) has ten or more counts. What it binds is not known. The entry originates in a study of T cells in Graves' hyperthyroidism and ophthalmopathy. Study-wide findings and caveats: The model identified upcoming ophthalmopathy a median about six months ahead of onset. Clonotypes that were expanded in thyroid above 0.001 mostly appeared in blood too.

Ophthalmopathy patients had moderate-to-severe active disease, CAS ≥3, NOSPECS ≥4, and disease duration under 3 months. Any patient presenting with uncontrolled infection, other autoimmune disease, pregnancy or lactation was left out. Amplification of TCR beta CDR3 regions used RNA as the template. When the TCR CDR3 underwent first-round RT-PCR, the HTBI primer set was used. A single record per CDR3 protein comes from TCRdb applying MiXCR to the multiplex PCR reads. The sample has around 250,000 distinct CDR3 sequences; approximately 24% are singletons. The source is a woman in her forties with Graves' ophthalmopathy. Sequencing was performed on blood.

The CDR3 protein is CASSLSPQGGGTEAFF. CDR3 DNA: TGTGCCAGCAGCTTATCCCCCCAGGGAGGCGGCACTGAAGCTTTCTTT. J is TRBJ1-1 and V is TRBV7-3; weak D call: TRBD1 (5 bases). Germline CDR1 SGHTA, CDR2 FQGTGA. Between the trimmed V and J ends, which lost 2 bases and 4 bases, there was a span of 17 bases. This CDR3 is 16 amino acids long.